These 10 T cell receptor beta chains share one sample of origin, sequenced in a study of cytomegalovirus exposure and HLA in healthy donors. The method was immunoSEQ multiplex PCR; TCRdb's version includes in-frame clones alone and lacks a portion of them. The sample carries fewer than 350,000 clones, over 75% recorded once. Sequencing was done on a sample of PBMCs. These receptors all stem from a woman between 18 and 29 years old in good health and CMV-seronegative.

V and J are TRBV5-1 and TRBJ2-3; TRBD2 matches at 13 bases. The trim removed 1 base at V and 0 bases at J, leaving 8 bases unmatched. Per germline, CDR1 SGHRS and CDR2 YFSETQ. The CDR3 runs to 19 residues. CDR3 nucleotides: TGCGCCAGCAGCTTGCGCTCCGGACTAGCGGGAGTGAGCACAGATACGCAGTATTTT. Translation: CASSLRSGLAGVSTDTQYF.

The CDR3 DNA is TGTGCCAGCAGACTCATGCCTGGAAACACCATATATTTT. Its translation is CASRLMPGNTIYF. The genes are TRBV6-1 and TRBJ1-3; D not resolved. This CDR3 region has 13 residues. Germline V gene data show CDR1 as MNHNS and CDR2 as SASEGT. V lost 6 bases and J lost 2, with 8 bases in between.

This clone was detected only once. The rearrangement uses TRBV16 and TRBJ2-1, with TRBD2 identical over 11 bases. V shed 1 base and J 7 bases; nucleotides not matched to a gene: 6. CDR3 length equals 16 residues. The V gene's germline CDR1 is KGHSY and CDR2 FQNENV. The CDR3 coding sequence is TGTGCCAGCAGCCAATTGGGGCTAGCGGGAGGTAATGAGCAGTTCTTC. Translation: CASSQLGLAGGNEQFF.

The chain is built from TRBV2 and TRBJ1-2, with D possibly TRBD1 on 6 matching bases. Per germline, CDR1 SNHLY and CDR2 FYNNEI. Trimming left V 9 bases short and J 8 bases short, with 22 bases between. The CDR3 has 14 amino acids. Written as DNA, the CDR3 is TGTGCCAGTAGGACAGATAGCTTAACCCCCGGCTACACCTTC. This sequence encodes CASRTDSLTPGYTF.

The chain uses TRBV27 and TRBJ1-5; D remains unclear. CDR1 and CDR2 (germline): MNHEY, SMNVEV (reference sequence). With 5 bases removed from V and 0 bases from J, the gap between germline ends came to 8 bases. The CDR3 is made up of 14 amino acids. As DNA, the CDR3 is TGTGCCAGCAGTGTCAGTTATAGCAATCAGCCCCAGCATTTT. Its translation is CASSVSYSNQPQHF.

J is TRBJ2-3 and V is TRBV28, with D tentatively TRBD1 (7 bases). This CDR3 is built from 16 residues. Germline CDR1 reads MDHEN; CDR2 reads SYDVKM. Trimming left V 5 bases short and J 0 bases short, with 15 bases between. In nucleotides, the CDR3 is TGTGCCAGCAGTAAACTCAGGGGGAGGAGCACAGATACGCAGTATTTT. It codes for CASSKLRGRSTDTQYF.

This chain connects TRBV10-2 to TRBJ1-1; TRBD1 is a possible D gene (6 bases). This CDR3 spans 14 amino acids. V lost 3 bases to trimming and J lost 5 bases, with 13 bases between them. Germline V gene lookup returns CDR1 WSHSY and CDR2 SAAADI. The CDR3 protein is CASSDQGRRTEAFF. The CDR3 nucleotides read TGCGCCAGCAGTGATCAGGGGAGAAGGACTGAAGCTTTCTTT.

This chain links TRBV5-4 with TRBJ2-7; D gene unclear. Per germline, CDR1 SGHNT and CDR2 YYREEE (reference sequence). Trimming shortened V by 0 bases and J by 0 bases, and 4 bases separated the two germline ends. This CDR3 contains 13 residues. The chain's CDR3 is CASSLGSSYEQYF. The CDR3 nucleotides read TGTGCCAGCAGCTTGGGGAGCTCCTACGAGCAGTACTTC.

V and J are TRBV11-2 and TRBJ2-3, with 8 bases aligning to TRBD1. Germline values: CDR1 SGHAT, CDR2 FQNNGV. The V and J ends lost 2 bases and 14 bases, in that order; junction bases with no gene match: 6. The CDR3 is 12 residues long. The CDR3 nucleotides are TGTGCCAGCAGCTTATCCAGGGGGCTCTGGTATTTT. Protein product: CASSLSRGLWYF.

The chain combines TRBV6-6 with TRBJ2-1, with TRBD1 identical over 9 bases. There are 14 residues in the CDR3. Looked up from germline, CDR1 is MNHNY and CDR2 is SVGAGI (reference sequence). V dropped 6 bases and J dropped 10; count of bases not matched to a gene: 10. The CDR3 loop reads CASSPGQGFGEQFF. CDR3 nucleotide sequence: TGTGCCAGCAGCCCCGGACAGGGGTTTGGAGAGCAGTTCTTC.